A single sample is the source of the 30 T cell receptor beta chains below, sequenced in a study of cytomegalovirus exposure and HLA in healthy donors. Primers for the PCR totalled 60 Vbeta and 13 Jbeta. Profiling relied on immunoSEQ multiplex PCR, and the TCRdb table lists in-frame clones only, not all of them. The table includes tens of thousands of clones, 65% to 80% detected once. The specimen was PBMCs. These receptor sequences come from a woman aged 40 to 50 in good health and CMV-seropositive.

The chain recombines TRBV2 with TRBJ2-5; TRBD2 agrees at 7 bases. With V trimmed by 6 bases and J by 5 bases, 9 bases remained unmatched. The CDR3 is 14 residues long. CDR1 is SNHLY, CDR2 FYNNEI, per germline. CDR3 in amino acids: CASRSTGLWETQYF. CDR3 nucleotides: TGTGCCAGCAGATCTACGGGACTATGGGAGACCCAGTACTTC.

The chain combines TRBV21-1 with TRBJ2-1; the DNA was not used to check the table's D call, TRBD2. TRBV21-1 is listed as a pseudogene. This CDR3 is built from 15 residues. The CDR3 nucleotides are TGTGCCAGCAGCAACGGGTCGCGCGGGAGAGATGAGCAGTTCTTC. Amino acids: CASSNGSRGRDEQFF.

The chain employs TRBV18 and TRBJ2-7, with 9 bases identical to TRBD2. With V trimmed by 2 bases and J by 2 bases, 4 bases remained unmatched. CDR3 length: 15 residues. The germline V gene has CDR1 KGHSH and CDR2 LQKENI. This CDR3 is CASSPGGGATYEQYF. DNA of the CDR3: TGTGCCAGCTCACCAGGCGGGGGGGCCACCTACGAGCAGTACTTC.

This clone was counted between two and nine times. V usage is TRBV5-1 and J usage is TRBJ1-1, with TRBD1 matching 9 bases. Germline V lookup: CDR1 SGHRS, CDR2 YFSETQ. The CDR3 is 15 residues long. Germline trimming cut 0 bases from V and 4 bases from J; bases unmatched to any gene: 4. This chain's CDR3 is CASSLEGQGSTEAFF. The CDR3 DNA reads TGCGCCAGCAGCTTGGAGGGACAGGGTTCCACTGAAGCTTTCTTT.

This clone was seen a single time. The rearrangement joins TRBV4-1 to TRBJ2-4; D uncertain. V shed 0 bases and J shed 8 bases, with 8 bases lying between them. Germline lookup yields CDR1 MGHRA and CDR2 YSYEKL. The CDR3 totals 13 residues. The chain's CDR3 is CASSQDPVDIQYF. In nucleotides, the CDR3 is TGCGCCAGCAGCCAAGATCCCGTAGACATTCAGTACTTC.

The chain joins TRBV29-1 to TRBJ1-2, with D hard to call. CDR3 size: 14 residues. The V gene lost 0 bases and the J gene lost 5 bases, with 13 bases spanning the gap. Germline V lookup: CDR1 SQVTM, CDR2 ANQGSEA. The CDR3 sequence is CSVEDREVRYGYTF. Written as DNA, the CDR3 is TGCAGCGTTGAAGATAGGGAGGTCAGGTATGGCTACACCTTC. Full variable domain (outside the CDR3, taken from reference TRBV29-1 and TRBJ1-2): SAVISQKPSRDICQRGTSLTIQCQVDSQVTMMFWYRQQPGQSLTLIATANQGSEATYESGFVIDKFPISRPNLTFSTLTVSNMSPEDSSIYLCSVEDREVRYGYTFGSGTRLTVV.

The CDR3 DNA follows: TGTGCCAGCAGCCCCCGTCATCTACTAGCGGAGACCGGGGAGCTGTTTTTT. Its translation is CASSPRHLLAETGELFF. The V gene is TRBV7-9, the J gene TRBJ2-2, with 8 positions matching TRBD2. Trimming cost V 5 bases and J 5 bases; bases outside gene matches: 13. The CDR3 extends over 17 amino acids. Germline V CDR1 and CDR2: SEHNR, FQNEAQ (reference sequence).

As DNA, the CDR3 is TGCGCCAGCAGCCAATGGACTAGCCAGGAGACCCAGTACTTC. Amino acid sequence: CASSQWTSQETQYF. This chain links TRBV4-3 with TRBJ2-5, with 8 bases fitting TRBD2. There are 14 residues in the CDR3. Germline CDR1 is LGHNA and CDR2 is YSLEER. V was pared by 2 bases and J by 5 bases, with 4 bases of the junction left unmatched.

This chain joins TRBV4-2 and TRBJ2-4, with D hard to call. V lost 4 bases and J lost 9, with 13 bases in between. The CDR3 contains 13 residues. The germline V gene has CDR1 LGHNA and CDR2 YNFKEQ. In DNA, the CDR3 is TGTGCCAGCAGCCCGAGCCGAACGGGCATTCAGTACTTC. Translating it yields CASSPSRTGIQYF.

J is TRBJ2-7 and V is TRBV6-5; TRBD2 matches 7 bases. V was clipped by 5 bases and J by 2 bases; unmatched bases: 9. The CDR3 is made up of 15 amino acids. Germline CDR1 MNHEY, CDR2 SVGAGI. The CDR3 here is CASSPWGGGPYEQYF. In nucleotides, the CDR3 is TGTGCCAGCAGTCCCTGGGGGGGTGGGCCCTACGAGCAGTACTTC.

This clone was counted once. The chain couples TRBV27 to TRBJ1-1; perhaps TRBD1 as D (6 bases). The CDR3 consists of 15 residues. In germline, CDR1 is MNHEY, CDR2 SMNVEV (reference sequence). V was clipped by 6 bases and J by 5 bases, with 19 bases between them. In DNA, the CDR3 is TGTGCCAGCAGCCCAGGGGTTGCGAGGGCGACTGAAGCTTTCTTT. It encodes CASSPGVARATEAFF.

The chain couples TRBV30 to TRBJ2-3; 9 nucleotides line up with TRBD1. This CDR3 is 14 amino acids long. Germline V lookup: CDR1 GTSNPN, CDR2 SVGIG (reference sequence). Trimming removed 6 bases from V and 4 bases from J; junction bases left unmatched: 8. CDR3 nucleotides: TGTGCCTGCAATTCCCGGACAGGGGCAGATACGCAGTATTTT. As protein: CACNSRTGADTQYF.

This clone has just one count. CDR3 amino acids: CASRPGLARETQYF. The CDR3, as DNA: TGTGCCAGCAGACCCGGACTAGCCCGAGAGACCCAGTACTTC. The genes are TRBV6-5 and TRBJ2-5, with 8 bases lining up with TRBD2. CDR3 length: 14 residues. Germline V gene data show CDR1 as MNHEY and CDR2 as SVGAGI. Trimming at V came to 6 bases and at J to 4 bases, leaving 7 bases not matched to a gene.

The count of this clone is one. The chain is built from TRBV2 and TRBJ2-2; 7 nucleotides match TRBD2. This CDR3 has 14 amino acids. Germline V lookup: CDR1 SNHLY, CDR2 FYNNEI. V shed 6 bases, J shed 6 bases, and the junction held 7 bases outside the gene matches. The DNA for the CDR3 is TGTGCCAGCAGCGGGGGGTATACCCCCGGGGAGCTGTTTTTT. It is translated as CASSGGYTPGELFF.

The V gene is TRBV2, the J gene TRBJ2-1; D gene uncertain. CDR1 and CDR2 (germline): SNHLY, FYNNEI. The V and J ends lost 3 bases and 2 bases respectively, with 14 bases between them. The CDR3 covers 16 residues. This chain's CDR3 is CASSEVRQTPYNEQFF. The CDR3 DNA is TGTGCCAGCAGTGAGGTGCGGCAGACCCCCTACAATGAGCAGTTCTTC.

The chain uses TRBV19 and TRBJ1-2, with D perhaps matching TRBD1 (5 bases). V dropped 6 bases and J dropped 5 bases, with 10 bases sitting between them. The germline V gene encodes CDR1 LNHDA and CDR2 SQIVND (reference sequence). The CDR3 is 12 amino acids. Here the CDR3 DNA reads TGTGCCAGTAGCCAGGGATTTTATGGCTACACCTTC. Translation: CASSQGFYGYTF. Using reference TRBV19 and TRBJ1-2 for the parts outside the CDR3, the full variable domain is DGGITQSPKYLFRKEGQNVTLSCEQNLNHDAMYWYRQDPGQGLRLIYYSQIVNDFQKGDIAEGYSVSREKKESFPLTVTSAQKNPTAFYLCASSQGFYGYTFGSGTRLTVV.

This clone showed up just once. The CDR3 is CASSMRGQAGTEAFF. Written as DNA, the CDR3 is TGTGCCAGCAGCATGAGGGGGCAGGCGGGGACTGAAGCTTTCTTT. V and J are TRBV5-4 and TRBJ1-1; TRBD1 matches 7 bases. The junction had 11 bases not matched to a gene; V was cut back by 4 bases and J by 5 bases. This CDR3 spans 15 amino acids. From germline, CDR1 is SGHNT and CDR2 YYREEE (reference sequence).

In this sample, this clone turned up once. The chain is built from TRBV9 and TRBJ1-2; D is unclear. V lost 0 bases and J 1 base, leaving 10 bases between the germline ends. Looked up from germline, CDR1 is SGDLS and CDR2 is YYNGEE. CDR3 length: 15 amino acids. In DNA form, the CDR3 reads TGTGCCAGCAGCGTAGGCCTCTCGGGTAACTATGGCTACACCTTC. It is translated as CASSVGLSGNYGYTF.

The chain couples TRBV6-5 to TRBJ1-6; TRBD1 is a possible D gene (5 bases). Germline CDR1 is MNHEY and CDR2 is SVGAGI. Trimming removed 2 bases at V and 9 bases at J, with 14 bases between. This CDR3 is built from 15 residues. Here the CDR3 reads CASSYGQGIGSPLHF. As DNA, the CDR3 is TGTGCCAGCAGTTACGGTCAGGGAATTGGTTCACCCCTCCACTTT.

The J gene is TRBJ2-5, the V gene TRBV30; TRBD1 agrees at 7 bases. J was trimmed by 4 bases and V by 0 bases; bases with no gene match: 8. The CDR3 covers 15 residues. CDR1 is GTSNPN, CDR2 SVGIG, per germline (reference sequence). The CDR3 DNA reads TGTGCCTGGAGTGTACAGGGGCTTAATGTAGAGACCCAGTACTTC. Protein: CAWSVQGLNVETQYF.

The chain is built from TRBV30 and TRBJ2-5, with D possibly being TRBD1 (6 bases). CDR3 size: 16 residues. Trimming pared 5 bases from V and 1 base from J, leaving 20 bases between. Per the germline V gene, CDR1 is GTSNPN and CDR2 is SVGIG (reference sequence). DNA of the CDR3: TGTGCCTGGGGACGTGGACAGCCAATAACCCAAGAGACCCAGTACTTC. Translating it yields CAWGRGQPITQETQYF.

This clone has a handful of counts. The chain has TRBV5-6 and TRBJ1-4; 12 bases fit TRBD1. After removal of 5 bases from V and 8 bases from J, the junction contained 7 bases not matched to a gene. Germline V CDR1 and CDR2: SGHDT, YYEEEE. The CDR3 consists of 15 residues. The CDR3 region is CASSGTGGPGEKLFF. In nucleotides, the CDR3 is TGTGCCAGCAGTGGGACAGGGGGCCCGGGGGAAAAACTGTTTTTT.

The chain links TRBV2 to TRBJ1-2; 8 nucleotides line up with TRBD1. Germline lookup yields CDR1 SNHLY and CDR2 FYNNEI. V shed 5 bases, J shed 2 bases, and the junction held 4 bases outside the gene matches. The CDR3 consists of 14 residues. The CDR3 sequence: CASSNGQGNYGYTF. The CDR3, as DNA: TGTGCCAGCAGTAACGGACAGGGAAACTATGGCTACACCTTC.

V gene TRBV7-2 combines with J gene TRBJ1-1; 7 bases map to TRBD1. The germline CDR1 and CDR2 sequences are SGHTA and FQGNSA. The CDR3 sequence is 15 residues long. With 3 bases clipped from V and 3 bases from J, the junction kept 7 bases outside the gene matches. The CDR3, as DNA: TGTGCCAGCAGCTTGCTCCGGGACAGTTACACTGAAGCTTTCTTT. Amino acids: CASSLLRDSYTEAFF.

This clone was picked up a small number of times. V usage is TRBV15 and J usage is TRBJ1-3; 7 bases are shared with TRBD1. The length of the CDR3 is 15 residues. V was clipped by 6 bases and J by 0 bases; unmatched bases: 5. CDR1 and CDR2 from the germline V gene are LNHNV and YYDKDF (reference sequence). CDR3 in amino acids: CATRNRDSSGNTIYF. The CDR3 DNA sequence: TGTGCCACCAGGAACAGGGACAGCTCTGGAAACACCATATATTTT.

This clone was observed a few times. The chain joins TRBV2 to TRBJ1-4, with a weak D call TRBD1 (6 bases). V lost 8 bases to trimming and J lost 2 bases, with 6 bases between them. The CDR3 length is 12 residues. Germline-derived CDR1 and CDR2 are SNHLY and FYNNEI. The CDR3 protein is CASDRTNEKLFF. DNA for the CDR3: TGTGCCAGCGACAGGACTAATGAAAAACTGTTTTTT.

This clone was detected a few times. J is TRBJ2-7 and V is TRBV6-1, with 12 bases identical to TRBD1. J was trimmed by 4 bases and V by 7 bases; bases with no gene match: 5. The germline V gene has CDR1 MNHNS and CDR2 SASEGT. This CDR3 is 14 amino acids long. CDR3 nucleotide sequence: TGTGCCAGCAATAGGGACAGGGGGCGATACGAGCAGTACTTC. It is translated as CASNRDRGRYEQYF.

The rearrangement links TRBV5-4 to TRBJ2-2; D possibly corresponds to TRBD2 (6 bases). This CDR3 has 15 residues. V gave up 4 bases and J gave up 8 bases, with 18 bases separating them. Germline V lookup: CDR1 SGHNT, CDR2 YYREEE (reference sequence). In DNA form, the CDR3 reads TGTGCCAGCAGCGATGGGACTTCCTGGGCTGGGGAGCTGTTTTTT. This codes for CASSDGTSWAGELFF.

The chain couples TRBV7-2 to TRBJ2-5, with TRBD2 matching over 7 bases. J was trimmed by 2 bases and V by 5 bases; bases with no gene match: 8. Germline loops: CDR1 SGHTA, CDR2 FQGNSA. The length of the CDR3 is 15 residues. CDR3 amino acids: CASSGSGTTQETQYF. CDR3 DNA: TGTGCCAGCAGCGGCTCCGGGACTACGCAAGAGACCCAGTACTTC.

The V call is TRBV6-1, the J call TRBJ1-2; 11 bases are a match to TRBD1. V was clipped by 3 bases and J by 5 bases; unmatched bases: 14. This CDR3 comprises 18 residues. The germline V gene encodes CDR1 MNHNS and CDR2 SASEGT. CDR3 amino acids: CASSDKVAGTGGDYGYTF. The CDR3 DNA reads as TGTGCCAGCAGTGACAAGGTAGCCGGGACAGGGGGAGATTATGGCTACACCTTC.